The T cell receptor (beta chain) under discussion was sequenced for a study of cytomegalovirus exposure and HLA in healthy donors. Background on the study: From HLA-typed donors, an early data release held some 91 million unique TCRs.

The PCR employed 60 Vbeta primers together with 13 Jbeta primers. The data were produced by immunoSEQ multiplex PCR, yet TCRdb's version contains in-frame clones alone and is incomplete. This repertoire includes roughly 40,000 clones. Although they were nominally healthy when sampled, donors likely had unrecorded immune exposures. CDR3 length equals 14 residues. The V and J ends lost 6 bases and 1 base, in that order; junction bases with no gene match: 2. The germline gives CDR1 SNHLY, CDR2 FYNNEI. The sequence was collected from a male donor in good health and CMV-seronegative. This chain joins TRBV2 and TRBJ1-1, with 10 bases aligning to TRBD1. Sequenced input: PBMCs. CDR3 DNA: TGTGCCAGCAGCAGACAGGGGGCGAACACTGAAGCTTTCTTT. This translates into CASSRQGANTEAFF.